The text below deals with one T cell receptor beta chain. This clonotype was counted between two and nine times. The antigen it binds to is not known. Base quality data are lacking; no much larger clone is found one base away. This was a case-control study nested in a cohort of healthcare workers in London, UK, who had nasopharyngeal swab PCR tests and blood samples taken every week. Between 23 and 31 March 2020, the week of the UK lockdown, healthcare workers were enrolled and then followed up weekly for as long as 16 weeks. The sample belongs to a study of early T cells in non-severe SARS-CoV-2 infection (dated by TCRdb to the early 2020s). For context, the study as a whole: TCR sequencing used bulk RNA from unsorted whole blood, so alpha and beta chains could not be paired.

Inclusive of the bounding cysteine and phenylalanine, the CDR3 is 16 residues long. Of all the DNA, just the CDR3 is kept, 48 bases in frame from base 1. In the germline V gene, CDR1 corresponds to KGHSH and CDR2 to LQKENI. V is clipped by 1 base and J by 0 bases, and the sequence between their germline boundaries is 10 bases long. The method was 5' RACE. Sequencing was performed on a NextSeq 500. To correct for sequencing error and PCR bias, the TCR library protocol tagged individual cDNA molecules with unique molecular identifiers. Both TCR alpha and beta chains were sequenced, and tight co-correlation was observed between alpha and beta sequence abundances in each sample. The paper's processing steps were these. Decombinator V4 was used to perform V gene, J gene and CDR3 annotation of TCR sequences. TCRs were defined as expanded if a significant change between any two time points was detected under a Poisson model with p below 0.0001. Abundances of TCRs were expressed as counts per million after normalisation to the total number of TCRs sequenced in each sample. MAIT TCRs were defined by TRAV1-2 paired with TRAJ12, TRAJ20 or TRAJ33, and iNKT TCRs by TRAV10 paired with TRAJ18. VDJdb, accessed on 1 November 2021, was searched for TCRs annotated for CMV, EBV and SARS-CoV-2, and TCRs annotated for more than one antigen were excluded. TCRdb cleaned the public reads at Q25 with fastp, built clones with MiXCR and kept in-frame beta chains. Identical CDR3 proteins give one entry, which carries the most common genes and DNA. These V and J calls derive from TCRdb rather than the authors' analysis. Within this sample are around 52,000 distinct CDR3 sequences, with 10% to 15% of them counted one time only. 2.9% of the sample rests with the top ten.

Results the study describes overall, beyond this receptor: VDJdb matching was skewed toward anti-spike CD8 responses and likely underestimated virus-specific expansions, missing private and CD4 specificities.

Here the chain combines TRBV18 and TRBJ2-4; matching of 5 bases hints at TRBD1 as the D gene. Sequences were obtained from whole blood. The receptor was derived from an adult who was a healthcare worker with PCR-confirmed SARS-CoV-2 infection or an uninfected control (not recorded which). The nucleotides are TGTGCCAGCTCACCACTGGACACTGGAGCCAAAAACATTCAGTACTTC. It translates as CASSPLDTGAKNIQYF.